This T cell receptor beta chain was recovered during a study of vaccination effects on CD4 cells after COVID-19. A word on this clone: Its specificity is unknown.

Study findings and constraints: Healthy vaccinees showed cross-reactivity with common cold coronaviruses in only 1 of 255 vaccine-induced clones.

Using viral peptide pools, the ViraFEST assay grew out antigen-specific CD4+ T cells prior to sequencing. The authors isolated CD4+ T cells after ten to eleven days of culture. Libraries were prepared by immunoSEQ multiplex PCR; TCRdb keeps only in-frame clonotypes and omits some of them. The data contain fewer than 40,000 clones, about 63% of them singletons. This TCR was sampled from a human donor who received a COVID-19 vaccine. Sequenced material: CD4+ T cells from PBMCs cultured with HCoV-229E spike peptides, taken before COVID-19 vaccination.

Written as DNA, the CDR3 is TGTGCCAGCATCGAGAGGGTGGTGACTGGAAACACCATATATTTT. Its translation: CASIERVVTGNTIYF. The chain combines TRBV6-5 with TRBJ1-3; no firm D call. The CDR3 runs 15 residues. V was trimmed by 7 bases and J by 2 bases, leaving 15 bases between them. Germline assignment: CDR1 MNHEY and CDR2 SVGAGI.